The 29 T cell receptor beta chains presented below share a single source sample, sequenced in a study of blood T cell repertoires in COVID-19. TCRdb's copy holds only in-frame clones and misses some; the assay was immunoSEQ multiplex PCR. The sample includes fewer than 250,000 clones, about 87% of them seen just once. The specimen was peripheral blood. These TCRs come from a man aged 70 or older with acute or convalescent COVID-19.

J is TRBJ1-5 and V is TRBV7-2, with no clear D. The CDR3 loop spans 15 amino acids. Trimming cost V 5 bases and J 3 bases, with 14 bases left between them. CDR1 and CDR2 from the germline V gene are SGHTA and FQGNSA. CDR3 amino acids: CASSPYSTDNQPQHF. The DNA of the CDR3 is TGTGCCAGCAGCCCTTATAGCACGGACAATCAGCCCCAGCATTTT.

The J gene is TRBJ2-7, the V gene TRBV15, with 8 bases identical to TRBD1. Germline trimming cut 1 base from V and 4 bases from J; bases unmatched to any gene: 12. This CDR3 comprises 17 residues. Germline CDR1 LNHNV, CDR2 YYDKDF (reference sequence). The CDR3 reads CATSRGLVDRGKYEQYF. The CDR3 coding sequence is TGTGCCACCAGCAGAGGTTTGGTCGACAGGGGAAAGTACGAGCAGTACTTC.

V usage is TRBV19 and J usage is TRBJ2-2, with D maybe TRBD1 (5 bases). Trimming left V 2 bases short and J 6 bases short, with 31 bases between. The CDR3 is 21 residues long. The germline CDR1 and CDR2 sequences are LNHDA and SQIVND (reference sequence). This CDR3 reads CASSICRWTSEHRLFAGELFF. The CDR3 DNA sequence: TGTGCCAGTAGTATATGTCGTTGGACATCCGAACACCGTCTGTTCGCCGGGGAGCTGTTTTTT. Based on the CDR3 plus reference TRBV19 and TRBJ2-2, the full variable domain is DGGITQSPKYLFRKEGQNVTLSCEQNLNHDAMYWYRQDPGQGLRLIYYSQIVNDFQKGDIAEGYSVSREKKESFPLTVTSAQKNPTAFYLCASSICRWTSEHRLFAGELFFGEGSRLTVL.

This rearrangement joins TRBV7-3 to TRBJ1-1; 7 nucleotides line up with TRBD1. With 8 bases clipped from V and 1 base from J, the junction kept 4 bases outside the gene matches. The CDR3 length is 13 residues. Germline V gene lookup returns CDR1 SGHTA and CDR2 FQGTGA. The CDR3 here is CASCQGENTEAFF. The CDR3, as DNA: TGTGCCAGCTGCCAGGGGGAGAACACTGAAGCTTTCTTT.

The rearrangement joins TRBV10-3 to TRBJ2-1; 11 bases agree with TRBD2. The V gene end was trimmed by 3 bases and the J gene end by 4 bases; junction bases not matched to a gene: 14. Germline CDR1 is ENHRY and CDR2 is SYGVKD. CDR3 length: 19 residues. DNA for the CDR3: TGTGCCATCAGTGACGGACTAGCGGGCGGCCCGACTAAATACAATGAGCAGTTCTTC. Its protein product is CAISDGLAGGPTKYNEQFF.

This chain uses TRBV9 with TRBJ2-5, with D perhaps TRBD2 (6 bases). Trimming removed 3 bases from V and 1 base from J, with 7 bases in between. Per germline, CDR1 SGDLS and CDR2 YYNGEE. The CDR3 sequence is 13 residues long. The CDR3 spells CASSATSQETQYF. The CDR3 region has the DNA TGTGCCAGCAGCGCGACTAGCCAAGAGACCCAGTACTTC.

V and J are TRBV24-1 and TRBJ2-1; 15 bases are shared with TRBD2. J was trimmed by 2 bases and V by 4 bases; bases with no gene match: 5. The germline CDR1 and CDR2 sequences are KGHDR and SFDVKD. This CDR3 has 18 amino acids. In DNA form, the CDR3 reads TGTGCCACCAGTGACCCCGGACTAGCGGGAGGGACCTACAATGAGCAGTTCTTC. Protein product: CATSDPGLAGGTYNEQFF.

The chain recombines TRBV10-3 with TRBJ1-4, with D perhaps TRBD1 (6 bases). Germline CDR1 and CDR2: ENHRY and SYGVKD. With 4 bases removed from V and 8 bases from J, the gap between germline ends came to 14 bases. The CDR3 consists of 14 residues. The CDR3 protein is CAISVGLQGEKLFF. CDR3 DNA: TGTGCCATCAGTGTTGGGCTCCAGGGGGAAAAACTGTTTTTT.

J is TRBJ1-2 and V is TRBV7-8; possibly TRBD1 for D (6 bases). CDR1 is SGHVS, CDR2 FQNEAQ, per germline. The CDR3 is 14 residues long. V was trimmed by 1 base and J by 4 bases, leaving 10 bases between them. The CDR3 DNA is TGTGCCAGCAGCTTAGGAACAGGGTCCTATGGCTACACCTTC. Translation: CASSLGTGSYGYTF.

The chain has TRBV7-9 and TRBJ2-7; TRBD1 aligns across 7 bases. Trimming cost V 4 bases and J 4 bases; bases outside gene matches: 10. The germline gives CDR1 SEHNR, CDR2 FQNEAQ (reference sequence). The length of the CDR3 is 15 residues. The CDR3 region has the DNA TGTGCCAGCAGCTCCCCTACAGGGGCGGAGTACGAGCAGTACTTC. Its protein is CASSSPTGAEYEQYF.

The J gene is TRBJ2-5, the V gene TRBV6-5, with 7 bases lining up with TRBD2. In germline, CDR1 is MNHEY, CDR2 SVGAGI. The CDR3 loop spans 14 amino acids. J was trimmed by 5 bases and V by 4 bases; bases with no gene match: 7. The CDR3 coding sequence is TGTGCCAGCAGTTCTAGCGGACCTCGGGAGACCCAGTACTTC. This translates into CASSSSGPRETQYF.

The table lists this clone with many counts. This chain connects TRBV21-1 to TRBJ1-5; TRBD1, the table's D call, lacks a check against the DNA. TRBV21-1 is deemed a pseudogene. The CDR3 contains 18 residues. The CDR3 sequence is CASRKSTQGLSSNQPQHF. In nucleotides, the CDR3 is TGTGCCAGCAGAAAAAGCACTCAGGGCCTCTCTAGCAATCAGCCCCAGCATTTT.

This chain uses TRBV9 with TRBJ2-2; 11 bases are a match to TRBD1. The ends lost 1 base at V and 5 bases at J; junction bases unmatched: 4. Germline V gene lookup returns CDR1 SGDLS and CDR2 YYNGEE. This CDR3 is built from 16 residues. As DNA, the CDR3 is TGTGCCAGCAGCGTAAAGGGGACAGGGGGAACCGGGGAGCTGTTTTTT. Encoded protein: CASSVKGTGGTGELFF.

J is TRBJ2-1 and V is TRBV29-1, with no clear D. Trimming took 4 bases from V and 9 from J, leaving 16 bases between them. Germline assignment: CDR1 SQVTM and CDR2 ANQGSEA. The CDR3 is 13 residues long. In nucleotides, the CDR3 is TGCAGCGTTGCGCCCCTCTACGCCGGTGAGCAGTTCTTC. Protein: CSVAPLYAGEQFF.

This clone was seen only a few times. This sequence joins TRBV19 and TRBJ2-2, with 8 bases aligning to TRBD1. CDR3 size: 13 residues. V lost 6 bases to trimming and J lost 10 bases; unmatched junction nucleotides: 7. In germline, CDR1 is LNHDA, CDR2 SQIVND (reference sequence). The CDR3: CASRSQGAKELFF. The CDR3, as DNA: TGTGCCAGTAGAAGCCAGGGGGCGAAGGAGCTGTTTTTT.

V gene TRBV5-1 combines with J gene TRBJ1-1; 8 bases are shared with TRBD1. J gave up 1 base and V 4 bases, and 0 bases lay outside the gene matches. The CDR3 covers 13 residues. The V gene's germline CDR1 is SGHRS and CDR2 YFSETQ. The CDR3 DNA reads TGCGCCAGCAGCGGACAGGGGAACACTGAAGCTTTCTTT. This sequence encodes CASSGQGNTEAFF.

On this clone itself: An end of the junction differs from the germline gene, which may be a read error. The J gene is TRBJ1-1, the V gene TRBV5-1, with 7 bases aligning to TRBD1. The CDR3 totals 15 residues. Germline lookup yields CDR1 SGHRS and CDR2 YFSETQ. CDR3 nucleotides: TGCGCCAGCAGCTTGGACAGGGGCCGGAACATTGAAGCTTTCTTT. Encoded protein: CASSLDRGRNIEAFF.

Only one count was recorded for this clone. The rearrangement joins TRBV7-2 to TRBJ2-1, with 7 bases aligning to TRBD2. Trimming at V came to 7 bases and at J to 2 bases, leaving 8 bases not matched to a gene. Per the germline V gene, CDR1 is SGHTA and CDR2 is FQGNSA. CDR3 length: 15 residues. The CDR3 DNA follows: TGTGCCAGCACCCAGGGAGGGGTAACCTACAATGAGCAGTTCTTC. This codes for CASTQGGVTYNEQFF. The complete variable domain, with remaining parts taken from reference TRBV7-2 and TRBJ2-1, reads GAGVSQSPSNKVTEKGKDVELRCDPISGHTALYWYRQSLGQGLEFLIYFQGNSAPDKSGLPSDRFSAERTGGSVSTLTIQRTQQEDSAVYLCASTQGGVTYNEQFFGPGTRLTVL.

The V gene is TRBV5-8, the J gene TRBJ1-2; no reliable D call. Deletions cut 4 bases from V and 1 base from J, with 14 bases between. The germline V gene encodes CDR1 SGHTS and CDR2 YDEGEE. This CDR3 spans 15 amino acids. The CDR3 DNA is TGTGCCAGCAGCACTAGGCCGGCTCTTAACTATGGCTACACCTTC. This translates into CASSTRPALNYGYTF.

This clone turned up a few times. This chain joins TRBV7-7 and TRBJ2-3, with D possibly being TRBD2 (5 bases). Germline assignment: CDR1 SSHAT and CDR2 FNYEAQ (reference sequence). V lost 1 base to trimming and J lost 2 bases, with 10 bases between them. CDR3 length equals 15 residues. CDR3 protein: CASSLGVGVTDTQYF. The CDR3 DNA is TGTGCCAGCAGCTTAGGGGTCGGGGTCACAGATACGCAGTATTTT.

The genes are TRBV11-1 and TRBJ1-6; the match to TRBD1 covers 10 bases. CDR1 and CDR2 (germline): SGHAT, FQDESV (reference sequence). This CDR3 region has 15 residues. After removal of 3 bases from V and 5 bases from J, the junction contained 1 base not matched to a gene. DNA of the CDR3: TGTGCCAGCAGCTTCGGGACAGGGGATAATTCACCCCTCCACTTT. Translating gives CASSFGTGDNSPLHF.

This clone was seen once. The chain joins TRBV11-2 to TRBJ2-1, with 7 bases aligning to TRBD2. The CDR3 totals 15 residues. V dropped 5 bases and J dropped 7; count of bases not matched to a gene: 11. The germline CDR1 and CDR2 sequences are SGHAT and FQNNGV. The CDR3 region is CASSPQGGRGNEQFF. The CDR3 nucleotides read TGTGCCAGCAGCCCACAAGGCGGGAGAGGGAATGAGCAGTTCTTC.

The chain uses TRBV18 and TRBJ2-6, with 7 positions matching TRBD1. V lost 3 bases and J lost 0; bases outside the gene matches: 5. Germline CDR1 is KGHSH and CDR2 is LQKENI. CDR3 length equals 17 residues. Here the CDR3 DNA reads TGTGCCAGCTCACCTGAGACAGGGAGCTCTGGGGCCAACGTCCTGACTTTC. As protein: CASSPETGSSGANVLTF.

The rearrangement links TRBV24-1 to TRBJ2-2; D gene unclear. Germline values: CDR1 KGHDR, CDR2 SFDVKD. The CDR3 totals 13 residues. The ends were cut back, 7 bases at V and 8 bases at J, with 13 bases in the middle. CDR3 nucleotides: TGTGCCACCAGCCCCTTGGCAACGGGGGAGCTGTTTTTT. This translates into CATSPLATGELFF.

The genes are TRBV9 and TRBJ1-4, with D unresolved. V shed 0 bases and J shed 6 bases, with 12 bases lying between them. Germline CDR1 and CDR2: SGDLS and YYNGEE. The CDR3 is 15 amino acids. The CDR3, as DNA: TGTGCCAGCAGCGTAGATGGTGCGAGGTATGAAAAACTGTTTTTT. Its protein is CASSVDGARYEKLFF.

In this sample, this clone turned up once. The rearrangement links TRBV7-9 to TRBJ2-3; D is ambiguous. The CDR3 is 12 amino acids. The germline V and J ends were trimmed by 5 bases and 6 bases, with 9 bases remaining between them. Germline-derived CDR1 and CDR2 are SEHNR and FQNEAQ (reference sequence). The CDR3 bases are TGTGCCAGCAGCCTACCCACGGATACGCAGTATTTT. It yields the protein CASSLPTDTQYF.

The V call is TRBV9, the J call TRBJ2-2; D is undetermined. The CDR3 consists of 15 residues. Germline V gene data show CDR1 as SGDLS and CDR2 as YYNGEE. Trimming shortened V by 0 bases and J by 3 bases, and 9 bases separated the two germline ends. This CDR3 reads CASSVGLTYTGELFF. For the CDR3, the DNA is TGTGCCAGCAGCGTAGGACTCACCTACACCGGGGAGCTGTTTTTT.

The rearrangement joins TRBV30 to TRBJ1-1, with D perhaps matching TRBD1 (6 bases). The V gene's germline CDR1 is GTSNPN and CDR2 SVGIG (reference sequence). V was pared by 4 bases and J by 0 bases, with 9 bases between. The CDR3 has 13 amino acids. The CDR3 DNA reads as TGTGCCTGGAATCAGGGGATGAACACTGAAGCTTTCTTT. This gives the protein CAWNQGMNTEAFF.

CDR3 residues: CASRLGRERTIETQYF. The CDR3 DNA reads TGTGCAAGTCGCTTAGGCCGGGAGAGGACAATCGAGACCCAGTACTTC. The gene calls are TRBV12-2 and TRBJ2-5; TRBD2, the D gene given by the table, was not confirmed from the DNA. TRBV12-2 is a pseudogene. The CDR3 has 16 residues.